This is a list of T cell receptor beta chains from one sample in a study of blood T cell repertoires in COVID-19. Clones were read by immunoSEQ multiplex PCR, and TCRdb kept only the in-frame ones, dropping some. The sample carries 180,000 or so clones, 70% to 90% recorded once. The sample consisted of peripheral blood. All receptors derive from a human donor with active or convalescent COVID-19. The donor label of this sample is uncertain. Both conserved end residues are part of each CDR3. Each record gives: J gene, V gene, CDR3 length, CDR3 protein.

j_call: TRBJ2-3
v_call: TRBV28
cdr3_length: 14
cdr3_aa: CASSSTRTTDTQYF

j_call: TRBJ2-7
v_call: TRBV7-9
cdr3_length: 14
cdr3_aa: CASSLISSGSEQYF

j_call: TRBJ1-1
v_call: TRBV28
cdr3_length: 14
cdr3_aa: CASRESALRTEAFF

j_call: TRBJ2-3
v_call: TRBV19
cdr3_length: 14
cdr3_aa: CASKAEPSTDTQYF

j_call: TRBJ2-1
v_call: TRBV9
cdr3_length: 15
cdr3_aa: CARRGGGGGAGEQFF

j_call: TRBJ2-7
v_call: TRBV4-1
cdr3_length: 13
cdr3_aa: CASSQRQALEQYF

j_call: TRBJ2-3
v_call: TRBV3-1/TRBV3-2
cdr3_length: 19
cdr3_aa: CASSPSGPAGETLPDTQYF

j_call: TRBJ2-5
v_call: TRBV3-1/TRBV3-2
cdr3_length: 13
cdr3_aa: CASSQRQKETQYF

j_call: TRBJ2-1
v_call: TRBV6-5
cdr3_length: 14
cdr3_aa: CASSRAGIYNEQFF

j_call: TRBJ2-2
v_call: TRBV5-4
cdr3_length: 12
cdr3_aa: CASSYFGGEQFF

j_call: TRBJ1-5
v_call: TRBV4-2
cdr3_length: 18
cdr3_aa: CASSRGGQVGGSNQPQHF

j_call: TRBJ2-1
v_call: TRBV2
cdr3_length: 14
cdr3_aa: CASTFQGSLGEQFF

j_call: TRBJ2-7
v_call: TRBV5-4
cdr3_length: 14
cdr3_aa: CASSAGQGTYEQYF

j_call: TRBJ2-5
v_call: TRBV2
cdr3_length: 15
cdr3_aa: CASRRRKAGVETQYF

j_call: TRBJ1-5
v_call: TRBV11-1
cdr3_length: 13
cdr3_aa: CASGQGGNQPQHF

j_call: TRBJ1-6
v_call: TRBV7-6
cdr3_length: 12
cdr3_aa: CASSPAGEPLHF

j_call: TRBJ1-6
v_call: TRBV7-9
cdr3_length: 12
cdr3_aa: CASSLNKSPLHF

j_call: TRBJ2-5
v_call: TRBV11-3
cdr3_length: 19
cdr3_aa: CASSLDSRRTSGVQETQYF

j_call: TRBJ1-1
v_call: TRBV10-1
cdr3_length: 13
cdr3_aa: CATSGQGVTEAFF

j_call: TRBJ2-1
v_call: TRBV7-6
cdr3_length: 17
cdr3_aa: CASSLGSRTGYYNEQFF

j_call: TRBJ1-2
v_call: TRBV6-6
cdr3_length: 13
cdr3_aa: CASSYEGARDNTF

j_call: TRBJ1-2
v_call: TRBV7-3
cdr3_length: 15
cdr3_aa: CASSPSLAGTGEYTF

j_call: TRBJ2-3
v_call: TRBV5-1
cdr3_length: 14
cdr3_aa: CASSLQGVADTQYF

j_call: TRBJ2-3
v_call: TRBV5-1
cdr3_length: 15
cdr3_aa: CASSLGETSTDTQYF

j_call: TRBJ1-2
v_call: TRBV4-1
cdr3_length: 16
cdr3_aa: CASSQVPKSTGNGYTF

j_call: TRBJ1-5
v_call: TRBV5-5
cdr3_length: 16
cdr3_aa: CASSPEVRGQGQPQHF

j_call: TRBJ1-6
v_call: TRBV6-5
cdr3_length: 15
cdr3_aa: CASETGTGGNSPLHF

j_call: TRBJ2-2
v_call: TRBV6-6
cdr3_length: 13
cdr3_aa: CASSYSGTGELFF

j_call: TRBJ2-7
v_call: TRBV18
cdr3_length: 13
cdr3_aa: CASSPRDTYEQYF

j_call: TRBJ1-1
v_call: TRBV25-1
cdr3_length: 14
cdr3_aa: CASRSGGLGTEAFF

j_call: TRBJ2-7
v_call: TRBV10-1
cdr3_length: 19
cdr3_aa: CASSDPRLAGGYLSYEQYF

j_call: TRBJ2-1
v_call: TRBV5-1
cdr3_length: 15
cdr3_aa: CASSLTGGGNNEQFF

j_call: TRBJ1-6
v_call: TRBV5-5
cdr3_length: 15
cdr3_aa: CASSKPGQGNSPLHF

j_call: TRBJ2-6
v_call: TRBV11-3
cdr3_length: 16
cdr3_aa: CASSPRLSSGANVLTF

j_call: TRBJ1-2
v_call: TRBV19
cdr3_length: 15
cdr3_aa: CASSPTTRGNYGYTF

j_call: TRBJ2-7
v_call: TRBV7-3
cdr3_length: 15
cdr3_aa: CASSPTVAGYYEQYF

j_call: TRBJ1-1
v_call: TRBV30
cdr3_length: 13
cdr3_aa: CAWSVQNFAEAFF

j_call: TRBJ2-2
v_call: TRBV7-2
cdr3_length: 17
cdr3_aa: CASSLARGDYNTGELFF

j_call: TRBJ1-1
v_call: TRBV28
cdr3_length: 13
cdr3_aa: CASSFSGNTEAFF

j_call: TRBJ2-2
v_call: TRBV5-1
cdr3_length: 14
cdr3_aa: CAARGAPNTGELFF

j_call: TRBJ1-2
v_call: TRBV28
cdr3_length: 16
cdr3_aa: CASSEPGTGGNYGYTF

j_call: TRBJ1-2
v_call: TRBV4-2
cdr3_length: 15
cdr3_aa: CASSQGGARFFGYTF

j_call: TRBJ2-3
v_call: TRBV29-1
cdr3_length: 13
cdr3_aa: CSVEGRVTDTQYF

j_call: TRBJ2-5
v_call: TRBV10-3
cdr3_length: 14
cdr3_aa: CAISRGGDLETQYF

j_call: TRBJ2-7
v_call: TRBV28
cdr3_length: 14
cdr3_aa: CASSWSSVRPEQYF

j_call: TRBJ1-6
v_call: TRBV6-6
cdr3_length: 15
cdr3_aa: CASSPQGQGPSPLHF

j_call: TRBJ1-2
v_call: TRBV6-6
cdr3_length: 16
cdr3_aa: CASSSGRLQGENGYTF

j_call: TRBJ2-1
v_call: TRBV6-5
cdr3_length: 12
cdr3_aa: CASASRGGEQFF

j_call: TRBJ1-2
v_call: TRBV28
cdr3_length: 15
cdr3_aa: CASTPGGTGGYGYTF

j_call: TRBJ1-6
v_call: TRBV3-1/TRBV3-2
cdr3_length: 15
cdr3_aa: CASSQRDFFNSPLHF

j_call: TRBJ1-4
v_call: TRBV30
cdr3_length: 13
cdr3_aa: CAWEPTGGEKLFF

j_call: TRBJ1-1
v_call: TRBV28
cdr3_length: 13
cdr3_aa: CASSDTGNTEAFF

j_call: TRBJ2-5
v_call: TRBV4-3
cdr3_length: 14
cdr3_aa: CASSQSPEGETQYF

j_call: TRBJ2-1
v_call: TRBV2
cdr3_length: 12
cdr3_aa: CARWGGESEQFF